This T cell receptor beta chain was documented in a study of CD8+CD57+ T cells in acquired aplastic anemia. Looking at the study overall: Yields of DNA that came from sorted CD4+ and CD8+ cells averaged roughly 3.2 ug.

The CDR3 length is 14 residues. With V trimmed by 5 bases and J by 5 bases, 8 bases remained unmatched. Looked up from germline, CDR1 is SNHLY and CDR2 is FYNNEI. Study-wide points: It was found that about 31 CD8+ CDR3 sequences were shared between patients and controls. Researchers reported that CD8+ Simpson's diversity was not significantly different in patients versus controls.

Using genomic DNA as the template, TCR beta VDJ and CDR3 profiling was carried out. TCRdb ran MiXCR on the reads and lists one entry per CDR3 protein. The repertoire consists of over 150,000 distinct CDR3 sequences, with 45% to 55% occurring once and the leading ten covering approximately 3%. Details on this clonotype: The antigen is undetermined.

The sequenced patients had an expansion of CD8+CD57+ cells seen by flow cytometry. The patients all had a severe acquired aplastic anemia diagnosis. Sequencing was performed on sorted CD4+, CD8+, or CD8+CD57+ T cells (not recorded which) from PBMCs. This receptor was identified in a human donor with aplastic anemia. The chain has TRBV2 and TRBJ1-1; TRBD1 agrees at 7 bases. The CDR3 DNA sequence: TGTGCCAGCAGTACAACAGGGGACGGAACTGAAGCTTTCTTT. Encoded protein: CASSTTGDGTEAFF.